There are many counts of the clone carrying this TCR beta chain. What it binds is not known. This record comes from a study of T-cell reconstitution after alpha-beta-depleted transplantation in children. This CDR3 is 17 amino acids long. CDR1 and CDR2 from the germline V gene are SGHTA and FQGTGA. V was pared by 2 bases and J by 6 bases, with 11 bases of the junction left unmatched. Unique molecular identifiers were incorporated when the TCRbeta library was constructed. TCRdb reanalysed the PCR reads using MiXCR and keeps one entry per CDR3 protein. The repertoire has some 48,000 distinct CDR3 sequences, approximately 6.1% of them found once; the top ten carry around 30%. General study points: At one year after transplant, newly produced T cells mostly accounted for T-cell counts and diversity. As was reported, about two months after transplant, alpha-beta T cells came from several hundred expanded graft clones.

This sequence originates from a female patient between 2 and 15 years old who had a stem cell transplant for aplastic anemia, so the T cells may come from the graft donor. This rearrangement joins TRBV7-3 to TRBJ2-4; TRBD1 matches 9 bases. This specimen was PBMCs, mostly from graft donor cells, taken 60 days after TCRalphabeta/CD19-depleted stem cell transplant. DNA for the CDR3: TGTGCCAGCAGCTTATGGGGACAGGGATCTGTCCCAAACATTCAGTACTTC. It specifies CASSLWGQGSVPNIQYF.